Listed here is a single T cell receptor beta chain. Germline V gene lookup returns CDR1 MNHEY and CDR2 SMNVEV (reference sequence). This CDR3 has 13 residues. This record comes from a study of monozygotic twins with inflammatory bowel disease. TCRdb reanalyzed the 5' RACE reads and collapses them to one entry per CDR3 protein, without DNA. The sample has around 380,000 distinct CDR3 sequences. V usage is TRBV27 and J usage is TRBJ1-4; with no DNA, the TCRdb D assignment of TRBD1 cannot be verified. This TCR was recovered from a human donor with ulcerative colitis or Crohn's disease, or a healthy co-twin of an affected twin (not recorded which). Sequenced material: blood. The CDR3 loop is CASSLGQGGKLFF.